What follows are 9 T cell receptor beta chains derived from one specimen sequenced in a study of blood T cell repertoires in COVID-19. Only in-frame clones appear in the TCRdb table, and some are missing; sequencing was by immunoSEQ multiplex PCR. Of more than 110,000 clones in the sample, about 89% were seen once. Sequenced input: peripheral blood. Source of these receptors: a man in his fifties or sixties with active or convalescent COVID-19.

This clone was found a few times. The rearrangement links TRBV28 to TRBJ2-7; 10 bases match TRBD2. With V trimmed by 6 bases and J by 2 bases, 7 bases remained unmatched. CDR3 length: 15 residues. In germline, CDR1 is MDHEN, CDR2 SYDVKM. CDR3 residues: CASSLGTSAAYEQYF. As DNA, the CDR3 is TGTGCCAGCAGCTTGGGGACTAGCGCGGCCTACGAGCAGTACTTC. The whole variable domain, remainder taken from reference TRBV28 and TRBJ2-7, is DVKVTQSSRYLVKRTGEKVFLECVQDMDHENMFWYRQDPGLGLRLIYFSYDVKMKEKGDIPEGYSVSREKKERFSLILESASTNQTSMYLCASSLGTSAAYEQYFGPGTRLTVT.

The CDR3 nucleotides are TGTGCCAGCAATGGAGCGGGGAGGACCCTATACGAGCAGTACTTC. Amino acids: CASNGAGRTLYEQYF. The chain uses TRBV28 and TRBJ2-7; TRBD2 agrees at 7 bases. The germline V gene encodes CDR1 MDHEN and CDR2 SYDVKM. CDR3 length equals 15 residues. V was clipped by 7 bases and J by 4 bases; unmatched bases: 13.

This clone was picked up one time. The chain joins TRBV6-2 or TRBV6-3 to TRBJ2-1; D may be TRBD2 (7 bases). Germline loops: CDR1 MNHEY, CDR2 SVGEGT. This CDR3 has 15 residues. V lost 4 bases and J lost 4, with 14 bases in between. Written as DNA, the CDR3 is TGTGCCAGCAGTTTAGACGGGGGGCGATACAATGAGCAGTTCTTC. Translating it yields CASSLDGGRYNEQFF.

The rearrangement links TRBV7-2 to TRBJ2-7; 9 bases line up with TRBD2. Germline assignment: CDR1 SGHTA and CDR2 FQGNSA. This CDR3 is 15 amino acids long. V trimming: 0 bases; J trimming: 2 bases; junction bases outside the gene matches: 2. In DNA form, the CDR3 reads TGTGCCAGCAGCTTAGCTAGCGGGGGCACCTACGAGCAGTACTTC. This sequence encodes CASSLASGGTYEQYF.

This chain joins TRBV3-1 (or the pseudogene TRBV3-2) and TRBJ2-5, with TRBD1 identical over 8 bases. Germline CDR1 reads LGHDT; CDR2 reads YNNKEL (reference sequence). The trim removed 4 bases at V and 4 bases at J, leaving 11 bases unmatched. CDR3 length equals 16 residues. The CDR3 bases are TGTGCCAGCAGCCGATTAACAGGGGGAGAAGGAGAGACCCAGTACTTC. Its protein is CASSRLTGGEGETQYF.

CDR3 DNA sequence: TGCGCCAGCAGCTTGTCGTTGGGACTAGCGGGGGGACAAGATACGCAGTATTTT. It encodes CASSLSLGLAGGQDTQYF. V is TRBV5-1 and J is TRBJ2-3; TRBD2 matches 15 bases. The germline V gene has CDR1 SGHRS and CDR2 YFSETQ. V lost 1 base to trimming and J lost 5 bases; unmatched junction nucleotides: 8. The length of the CDR3 is 18 residues. Together with reference TRBV5-1 and TRBJ2-3, the CDR3 gives the full variable domain: KAGVTQTPRYLIKTRGQQVTLSCSPISGHRSVSWYQQTPGQGLQFLFEYFSETQRNKGNFPGRFSGRQFSNSRSEMNVSTLELGDSALYLCASSLSLGLAGGQDTQYFGPGTRLTVL.

In its sample, this clone was seen many times. The rearrangement uses TRBV12-3 or TRBV12-4 and TRBJ1-1; no clear D gene. The V gene lost 7 bases and the J gene lost 7 bases, with 10 bases spanning the gap. The CDR3 contains 11 residues. The CDR3 DNA reads as TGTGCCAGCATCAAAGTCAGTGAAGCTTTCTTT. It encodes CASIKVSEAFF.

This clone has a single count. This chain uses TRBV7-2 with TRBJ2-7; 7 bases fit TRBD1. The J segment lost 2 bases and the V segment lost 5 bases, leaving 9 bases of the junction unmatched. This CDR3 spans 15 amino acids. Germline V lookup: CDR1 SGHTA, CDR2 FQGNSA. The CDR3 DNA reads as TGTGCCAGCAGCCCAACAGGGGTTGGCCCCTACGAGCAGTACTTC. Translated, it gives CASSPTGVGPYEQYF.

This clone appeared once. The V call is TRBV9, the J call TRBJ1-5, with 7 bases matching TRBD1. Germline CDR1 reads SGDLS; CDR2 reads YYNGEE. V shed 1 base, J shed 3 bases, and the junction held 7 bases outside the gene matches. This CDR3 has 16 amino acids. CDR3 in amino acids: CASSVSKTGHNQPQHF. The CDR3 DNA reads TGTGCCAGCAGCGTATCTAAGACAGGGCACAATCAGCCCCAGCATTTT.